The 13 T cell receptor beta chains in this list originate from one sample, sequenced in a study of regulatory T cells in long-lasting Graves disease (dated by TCRdb to about 2021). The library was made by multiplex PCR. Instrument on record: Illumina HiSeq 4000. To build TCR beta libraries, CDR3 regions were amplified by Arm-PCR using iRepertoire HTBI primers. Using fastp trimming at Q25 and MiXCR clonotype assembly, TCRdb reanalyzed the public sequencing data and kept in-frame beta chains. Identical CDR3 proteins give one entry, which carries the most common genes and DNA. The sample data list about 220,000 distinct CDR3 sequences, and roughly 18% of these were observed just once. 12% of the sample is in the top ten clones. Taken with the paper, the label for time point translates to: newly diagnosed GD, antithyroid drugs for less than 3 months. For both TCR sequencing and RNA sequencing, RNA was extracted from PBMCs in TRIzol.

This sample also appeared in a second study, on T cells in Graves' hyperthyroidism and ophthalmopathy.

The specimen comprised peripheral blood mononuclear cells (PBMCs), sampled at new diagnosis, from a patient treated with antithyroid drugs. Receptors were obtained from a woman in her twenties or thirties with Graves disease. Donor details come from another sample of the same person, matched by shared clones.

This clonotype occurred many times. The chain recombines TRBV5-4 with TRBJ1-3; D is ambiguous. Trimming removed 4 bases from V and 3 bases from J, with 14 bases in between. The CDR3 length is 15 residues. Germline lookup yields CDR1 SGHNT and CDR2 YYREEE (reference sequence). CDR3 in DNA: TGTGCCAGCAGCCCTGCGGGGAAGGTTGGAAACACCATATATTTT. Translation gives CASSPAGKVGNTIYF.

Ten or more counts support this clonotype. The chain has TRBV6-1 and TRBJ1-3, with a possible D match to TRBD1 (5 bases). Germline V lookup: CDR1 MNHNS, CDR2 SASEGT. CDR3 size: 12 residues. Trimming stripped 8 bases from V and 4 bases from J, with 9 bases between. Written as DNA, the CDR3 is TGTGCCAGCCTGGGACCAGGAAACACCATATATTTT. Translated: CASLGPGNTIYF.

This clonotype was seen at least ten times. This chain uses TRBV9 with TRBJ2-3; the match to TRBD2 covers 8 bases. There are 16 residues in the CDR3. Germline CDR1 reads SGDLS; CDR2 reads YYNGEE. V trimming: 3 bases; J trimming: 7 bases; junction bases outside the gene matches: 13. The CDR3 spells CASSGGDGRASNTQYF. CDR3 bases: TGTGCCAGCAGCGGTGGGGACGGGAGGGCCTCGAATACGCAGTATTTT.

This clonotype has ten or more counts. V gene TRBV6-2 or TRBV6-3 combines with J gene TRBJ1-1; a weak D match, TRBD1 (6 bases). From germline, CDR1 is MNHEY and CDR2 SVGEGT. V was trimmed by 7 bases and J by 7 bases, leaving 16 bases between them. The CDR3 has 13 residues. CDR3 in amino acids: CASIKTGWNEAFF. In DNA, the CDR3 is TGTGCCAGCATTAAGACAGGCTGGAATGAAGCTTTCTTT.

Only a few counts were recorded for this clonotype. The rearrangement joins TRBV30 to TRBJ2-5; D not certain. The CDR3 is 14 residues long. Trimming left V 4 bases short and J 0 bases short, with 12 bases between. Germline assignment: CDR1 GTSNPN and CDR2 SVGIG (reference sequence). The CDR3 is CAWTPTRYQETQYF. The CDR3 DNA is TGTGCCTGGACTCCTACAAGGTACCAAGAGACCCAGTACTTC.

The V and J genes are TRBV5-6 and TRBJ1-1; D gene ambiguous. Germline CDR1 is SGHDT and CDR2 is YYEEEE. Trimming took off 4 bases at V and 0 bases at J, with 19 bases between the two ends. The CDR3 is 17 amino acids. This chain's CDR3 is CASSGPGRSLMNTEAFF. The CDR3 DNA sequence: TGTGCCAGCAGCGGACCCGGAAGGAGCCTAATGAACACTGAAGCTTTCTTT.

This clonotype was seen at least ten times. The genes are TRBV5-1 and TRBJ1-4, with TRBD1 matching over 8 bases. In germline, CDR1 is SGHRS, CDR2 YFSETQ. V gave up 4 bases and J gave up 3 bases; unmatched junction bases: 5. The CDR3 has 15 residues. The CDR3 reads CASSLRTGSNEKLFF. The CDR3 DNA is TGCGCCAGCAGCCTTCGGACAGGGTCTAATGAAAAACTGTTTTTT.

Notes on this clonotype: This may stem from a read error, because a much larger clone lies one nucleotide away. The rearrangement uses TRBV6-2 or TRBV6-3 and TRBJ2-7; D assignment may be TRBD1 or TRBD2 (6 bases each). Germline loops: CDR1 MNHEY, CDR2 SVGEGT. The CDR3 length is 17 residues. As DNA, the CDR3 is TGTACCAGCAGTCGCTCCGCCGGGGTTGGGGGGCCCTACGAGCAGTACTTC. It codes for CTSSRSAGVGGPYEQYF.

This clonotype was observed at least ten times. The chain uses TRBV28 and TRBJ1-2, with a weak D call TRBD1 (5 bases). The germline CDR1 and CDR2 sequences are MDHEN and SYDVKM. V was shortened by 5 bases and J by 7 bases, with 23 bases between the two germline ends. The CDR3 covers 16 residues. The CDR3 nucleotides read TGTGCCAGCAGTCCTCGACAGTTAGAAGTTAATGGTGGCTACACCTTC. Protein sequence: CASSPRQLEVNGGYTF.

In its sample, this clonotype was seen many times. The rearrangement joins TRBV19 to TRBJ2-1, with TRBD2 matching over 10 bases. V dropped 4 bases and J dropped 7; count of bases not matched to a gene: 4. Looked up from germline, CDR1 is LNHDA and CDR2 is SQIVND (reference sequence). CDR3 length equals 14 residues. The CDR3 nucleotides read TGTGCCAGTAGTAAAGCGGGAGGGATTAATGAGCAGTTCTTC. Protein sequence: CASSKAGGINEQFF.

This clonotype was counted at least ten times. The chain couples TRBV6-1 to TRBJ2-7, with 9 bases identical to TRBD1. Germline V lookup: CDR1 MNHNS, CDR2 SASEGT. The CDR3 loop spans 13 amino acids. V shed 4 bases and J 9 bases; nucleotides not matched to a gene: 7. The DNA for the CDR3 is TGTGCCAGCAGTGGGGACAGGGCGGTGGCGCAGTACTTC. This sequence encodes CASSGDRAVAQYF.

This clonotype was observed at least ten times. The chain is built from TRBV6-2 or TRBV6-3 and TRBJ2-1, with 8 bases fitting TRBD2. Per the germline V gene, CDR1 is MNHEY and CDR2 is SVGEGT. V shed 5 bases, J shed 0 bases, and the junction held 6 bases outside the gene matches. The CDR3 is 16 amino acids. In DNA, the CDR3 is TGTGCCAGCAGTCCTTATAGCGGGACCTCCTACAATGAGCAGTTCTTC. Translated: CASSPYSGTSYNEQFF.

This clonotype has a count of ten or more. This chain joins TRBV11-2 and TRBJ1-5; TRBD1 might be the D (5 bases). The CDR3 runs to 15 residues. Trimming cost V 3 bases and J 7 bases, with 16 bases left between them. Germline V gene data show CDR1 as SGHAT and CDR2 as FQNNGV. CDR3 loop: CASSLTADTGQPQHF. DNA of the CDR3: TGTGCCAGCAGCTTGACAGCGGATACGGGCCAGCCCCAGCATTTT.